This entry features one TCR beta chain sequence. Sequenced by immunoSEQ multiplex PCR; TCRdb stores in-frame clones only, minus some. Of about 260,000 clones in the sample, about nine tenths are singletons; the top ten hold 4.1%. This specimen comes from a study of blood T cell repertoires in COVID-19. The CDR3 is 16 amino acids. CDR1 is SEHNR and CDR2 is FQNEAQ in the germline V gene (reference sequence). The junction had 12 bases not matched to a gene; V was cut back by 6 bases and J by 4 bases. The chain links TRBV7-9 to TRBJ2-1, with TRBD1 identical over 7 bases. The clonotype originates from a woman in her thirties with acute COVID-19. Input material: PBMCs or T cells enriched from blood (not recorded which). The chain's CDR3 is CASSPVRDSLYNEQFF. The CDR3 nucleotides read TGTGCCAGCAGTCCAGTCCGGGACAGCCTGTACAATGAGCAGTTCTTC.